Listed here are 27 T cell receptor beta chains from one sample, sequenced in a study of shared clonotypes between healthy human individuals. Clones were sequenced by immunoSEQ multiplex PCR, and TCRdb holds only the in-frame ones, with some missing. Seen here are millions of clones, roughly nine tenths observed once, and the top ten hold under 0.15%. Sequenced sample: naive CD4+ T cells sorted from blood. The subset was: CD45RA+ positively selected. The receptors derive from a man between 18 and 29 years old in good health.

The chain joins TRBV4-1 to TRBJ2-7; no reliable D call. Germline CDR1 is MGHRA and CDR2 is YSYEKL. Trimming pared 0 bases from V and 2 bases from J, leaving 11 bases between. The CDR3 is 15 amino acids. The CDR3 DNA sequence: TGCGCCAGCAGCCAAGATTGGGGTCCCACCTACGAGCAGTACTTC. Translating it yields CASSQDWGPTYEQYF.

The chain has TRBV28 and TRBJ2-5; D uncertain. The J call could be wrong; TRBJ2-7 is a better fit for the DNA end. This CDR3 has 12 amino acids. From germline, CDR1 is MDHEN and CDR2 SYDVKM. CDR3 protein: CASSLSRSEQYF. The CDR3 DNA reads TGTGCCAGCAGTTTGAGCAGGAGCGAGCAGTACTTC.

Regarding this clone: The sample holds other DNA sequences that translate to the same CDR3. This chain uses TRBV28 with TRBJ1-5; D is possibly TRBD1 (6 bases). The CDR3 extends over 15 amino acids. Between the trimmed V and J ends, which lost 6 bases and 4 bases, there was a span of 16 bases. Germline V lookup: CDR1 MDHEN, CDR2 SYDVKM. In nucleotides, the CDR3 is TGTGCCAGCAGCTCTCGGGGGCTCGGAAATCAGCCCCAGCATTTT. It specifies CASSSRGLGNQPQHF. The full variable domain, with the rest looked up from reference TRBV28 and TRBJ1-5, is DVKVTQSSRYLVKRTGEKVFLECVQDMDHENMFWYRQDPGLGLRLIYFSYDVKMKEKGDIPEGYSVSREKKERFSLILESASTNQTSMYLCASSSRGLGNQPQHFGDGTRLSIL.

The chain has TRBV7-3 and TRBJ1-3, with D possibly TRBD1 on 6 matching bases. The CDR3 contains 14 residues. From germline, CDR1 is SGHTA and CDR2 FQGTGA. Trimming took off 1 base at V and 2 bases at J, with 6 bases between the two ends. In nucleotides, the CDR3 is TGTGCCAGCAGCTTAAGACAGGCTGGAAACACCATATATTTT. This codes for CASSLRQAGNTIYF.

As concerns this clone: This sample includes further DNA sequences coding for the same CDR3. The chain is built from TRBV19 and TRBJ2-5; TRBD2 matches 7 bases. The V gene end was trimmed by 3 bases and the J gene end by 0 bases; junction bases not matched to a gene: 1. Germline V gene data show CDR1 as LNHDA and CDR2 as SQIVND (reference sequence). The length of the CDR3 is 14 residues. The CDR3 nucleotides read TGTGCCAGTAGTATCGGGGGGAACCAAGAGACCCAGTACTTC. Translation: CASSIGGNQETQYF.

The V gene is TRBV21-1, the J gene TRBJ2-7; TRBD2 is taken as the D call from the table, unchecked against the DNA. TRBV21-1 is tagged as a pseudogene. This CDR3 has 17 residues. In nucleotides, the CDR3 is TGTGCCAGCAGCAAAGCCCTAAGGGCGGGGAGCTCCTACGAGCAGTACTTC. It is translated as CASSKALRAGSSYEQYF.

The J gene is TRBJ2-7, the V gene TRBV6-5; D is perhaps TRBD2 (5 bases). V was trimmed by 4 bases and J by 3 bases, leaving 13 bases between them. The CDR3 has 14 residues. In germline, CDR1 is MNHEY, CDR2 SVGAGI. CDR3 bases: TGTGCCAGCAGTTCCGTCTCGGGAAACTACGAGCAGTACTTC. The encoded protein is CASSSVSGNYEQYF.

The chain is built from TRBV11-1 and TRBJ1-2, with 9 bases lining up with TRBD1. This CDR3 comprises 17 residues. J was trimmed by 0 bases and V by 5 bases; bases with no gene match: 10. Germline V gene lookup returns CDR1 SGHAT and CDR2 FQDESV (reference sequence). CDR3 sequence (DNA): TGTGCCAGCAGCCCCTCCGACAGGGGGATCACTAACTATGGCTACACCTTC. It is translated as CASSPSDRGITNYGYTF. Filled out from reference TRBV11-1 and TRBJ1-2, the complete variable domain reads EAEVAQSPRYKITEKSQAVAFWCDPISGHATLYWYRQILGQGPELLVQFQDESVVDDSQLPKDRFSAERLKGVDSTLKIQPAELGDSAMYLCASSPSDRGITNYGYTFGSGTRLTVV.

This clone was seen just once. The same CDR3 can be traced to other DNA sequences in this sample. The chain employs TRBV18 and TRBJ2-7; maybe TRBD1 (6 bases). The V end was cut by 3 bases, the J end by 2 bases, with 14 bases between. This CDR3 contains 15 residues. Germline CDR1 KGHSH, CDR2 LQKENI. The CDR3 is CASSPPGQGAYEQYF. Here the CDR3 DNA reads TGTGCCAGCTCACCGCCGGGACAAGGCGCCTACGAGCAGTACTTC.

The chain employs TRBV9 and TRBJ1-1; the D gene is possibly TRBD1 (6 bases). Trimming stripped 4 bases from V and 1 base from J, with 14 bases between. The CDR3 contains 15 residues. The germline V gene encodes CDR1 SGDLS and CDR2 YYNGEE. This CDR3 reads CASSPMGQKNTEAFF. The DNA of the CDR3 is TGTGCCAGCAGCCCGATGGGACAAAAGAACACTGAAGCTTTCTTT.

The CDR3 is CASSTRGNTEAFF. DNA of the CDR3: TGCGCCAGCAGCACCAGGGGGAACACTGAAGCTTTCTTT. This chain links TRBV5-1 with TRBJ1-1; tentatively, D is TRBD1 (6 bases). Deletions cut 4 bases from V and 1 base from J, with 8 bases between. Germline lookup yields CDR1 SGHRS and CDR2 YFSETQ. The CDR3 is 13 residues long.

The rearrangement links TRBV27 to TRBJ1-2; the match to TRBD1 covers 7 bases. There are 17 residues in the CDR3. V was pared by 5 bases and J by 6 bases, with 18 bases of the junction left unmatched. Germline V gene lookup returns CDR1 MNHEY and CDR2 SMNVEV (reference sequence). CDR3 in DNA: TGTGCCAGCAGTCAAGACCGCGCCCCTGACAGGGTCGATGGCTACACCTTC. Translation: CASSQDRAPDRVDGYTF.

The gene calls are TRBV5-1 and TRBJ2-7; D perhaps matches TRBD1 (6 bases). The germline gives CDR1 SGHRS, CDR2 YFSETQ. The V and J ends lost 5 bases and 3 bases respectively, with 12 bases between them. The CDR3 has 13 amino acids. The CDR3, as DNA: TGCGCCAGCAGTGTAACAGGGATCTACGAGCAGTACTTC. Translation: CASSVTGIYEQYF. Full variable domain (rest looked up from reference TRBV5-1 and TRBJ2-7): KAGVTQTPRYLIKTRGQQVTLSCSPISGHRSVSWYQQTPGQGLQFLFEYFSETQRNKGNFPGRFSGRQFSNSRSEMNVSTLELGDSALYLCASSVTGIYEQYFGPGTRLTVT.

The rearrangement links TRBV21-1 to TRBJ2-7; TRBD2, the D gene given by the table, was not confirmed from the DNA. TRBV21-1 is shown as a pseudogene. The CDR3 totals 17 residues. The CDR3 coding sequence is TGTGCCAGCAGCAAAACGGGACTAGCGGGAGGGGTCCACGAGCAGTACTTC. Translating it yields CASSKTGLAGGVHEQYF.

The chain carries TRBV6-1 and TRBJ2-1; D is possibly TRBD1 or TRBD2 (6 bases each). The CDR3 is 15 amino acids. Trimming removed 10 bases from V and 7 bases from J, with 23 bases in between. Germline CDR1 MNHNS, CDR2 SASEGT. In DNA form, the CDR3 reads TGTGCCATCAACCCCGGAGGGGGGCGCTGGAATGAGCAGTTCTTC. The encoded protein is CAINPGGGRWNEQFF.

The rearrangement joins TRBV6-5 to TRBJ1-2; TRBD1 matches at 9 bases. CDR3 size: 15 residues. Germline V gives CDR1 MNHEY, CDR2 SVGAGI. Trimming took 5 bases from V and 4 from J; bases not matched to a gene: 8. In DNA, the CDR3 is TGTGCCAGCAGTAACACAGGGGGCGAGGGCTATGGCTACACCTTC. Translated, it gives CASSNTGGEGYGYTF.

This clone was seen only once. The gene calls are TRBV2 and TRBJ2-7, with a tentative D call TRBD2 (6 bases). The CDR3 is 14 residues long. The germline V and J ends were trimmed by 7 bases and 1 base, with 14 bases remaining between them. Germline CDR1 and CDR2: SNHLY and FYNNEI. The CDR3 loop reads CASTTGRDSYEQYF. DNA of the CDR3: TGTGCCAGCACTACGGGGCGGGATTCCTACGAGCAGTACTTC.

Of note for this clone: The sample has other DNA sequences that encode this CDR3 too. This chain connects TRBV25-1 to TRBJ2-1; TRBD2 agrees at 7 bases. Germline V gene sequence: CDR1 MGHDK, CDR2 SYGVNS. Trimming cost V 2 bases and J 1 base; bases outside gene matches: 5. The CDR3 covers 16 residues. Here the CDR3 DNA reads TGTGCCAGCAGTGAAGGTGGCGGGGGATCCTACAATGAGCAGTTCTTC. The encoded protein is CASSEGGGGSYNEQFF.

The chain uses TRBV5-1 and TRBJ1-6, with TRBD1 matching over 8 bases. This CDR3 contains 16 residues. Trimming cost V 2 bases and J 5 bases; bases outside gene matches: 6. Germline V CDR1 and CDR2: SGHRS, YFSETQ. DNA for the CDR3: TGCGCCAGCAGCTTCAACCCGGGACAGGATAATTCACCCCTCCACTTT. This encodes CASSFNPGQDNSPLHF.

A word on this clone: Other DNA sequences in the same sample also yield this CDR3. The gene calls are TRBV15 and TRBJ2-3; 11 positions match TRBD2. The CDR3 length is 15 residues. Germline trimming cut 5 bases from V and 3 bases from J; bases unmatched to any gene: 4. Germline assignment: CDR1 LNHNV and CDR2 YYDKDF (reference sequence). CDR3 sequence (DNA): TGTGCCACCAGCGGACTAGCGGGTGGGACAGATACGCAGTATTTT. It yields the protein CATSGLAGGTDTQYF. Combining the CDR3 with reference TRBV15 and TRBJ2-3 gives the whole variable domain DAMVIQNPRYQVTQFGKPVTLSCSQTLNHNVMYWYQQKSSQAPKLLFHYYDKDFNNEADTPDNFQSRRPNTSFCFLDIRSPGLGDTAMYLCATSGLAGGTDTQYFGPGTRLTVL.

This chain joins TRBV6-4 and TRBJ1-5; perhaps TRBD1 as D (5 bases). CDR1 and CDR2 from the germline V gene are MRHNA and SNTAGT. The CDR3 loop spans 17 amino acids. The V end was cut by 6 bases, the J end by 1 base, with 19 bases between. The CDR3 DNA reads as TGTGCCAGCAGCCGCAGCCGAAGGGGCTGCAGCAATCAGCCCCAGCATTTT. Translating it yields CASSRSRRGCSNQPQHF.

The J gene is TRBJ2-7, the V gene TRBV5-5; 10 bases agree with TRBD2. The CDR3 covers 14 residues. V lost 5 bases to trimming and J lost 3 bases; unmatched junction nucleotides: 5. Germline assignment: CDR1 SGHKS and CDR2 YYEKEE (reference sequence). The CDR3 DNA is TGTGCCAGCAGTTTAGGACTAGCGGTCTACGAGCAGTACTTC. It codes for CASSLGLAVYEQYF.

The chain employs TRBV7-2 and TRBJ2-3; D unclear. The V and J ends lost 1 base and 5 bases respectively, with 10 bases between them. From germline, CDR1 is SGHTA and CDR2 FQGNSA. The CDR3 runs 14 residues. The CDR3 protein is CASSLVYLGDTQYF. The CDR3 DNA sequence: TGTGCCAGCAGCTTAGTCTACCTCGGAGATACGCAGTATTTT.

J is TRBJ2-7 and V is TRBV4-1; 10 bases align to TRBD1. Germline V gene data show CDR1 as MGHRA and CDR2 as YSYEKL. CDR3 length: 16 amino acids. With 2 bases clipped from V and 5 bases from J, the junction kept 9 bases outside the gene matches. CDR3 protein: CASSQPPGTGDHEQYF. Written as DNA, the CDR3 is TGCGCCAGCAGCCAACCCCCCGGGACAGGGGACCACGAGCAGTACTTC.

DNA for the CDR3: TGTGCCAGCTCACTTACTAGGACGGTAGGAGAGACCCAGTACTTC. Its translation: CASSLTRTVGETQYF. The chain combines TRBV18 with TRBJ2-5; TRBD2 might be the D (5 bases). CDR1 is KGHSH and CDR2 is LQKENI in the germline V gene. The V end was cut by 4 bases, the J end by 4 bases, with 16 bases between. The CDR3 extends over 15 amino acids.

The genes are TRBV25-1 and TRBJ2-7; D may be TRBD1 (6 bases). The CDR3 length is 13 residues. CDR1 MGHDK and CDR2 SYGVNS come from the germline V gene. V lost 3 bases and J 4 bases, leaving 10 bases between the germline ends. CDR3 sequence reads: CASSETDRYEQYF. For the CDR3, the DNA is TGTGCCAGCAGTGAGACCGACAGGTACGAGCAGTACTTC.

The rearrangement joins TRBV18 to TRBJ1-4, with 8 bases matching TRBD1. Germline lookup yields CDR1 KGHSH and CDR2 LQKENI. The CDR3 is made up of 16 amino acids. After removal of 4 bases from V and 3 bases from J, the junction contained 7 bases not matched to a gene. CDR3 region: CASSRSQGAANEKLFF. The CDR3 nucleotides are TGTGCCAGCTCACGAAGCCAGGGGGCAGCTAATGAAAAACTGTTTTTT.